What follows are 25 T cell receptor beta chains derived from one specimen sequenced in a study of T cells in Graves' hyperthyroidism and ophthalmopathy. Amplification targeted TCR beta CDR3 regions from RNA transcripts. The HTBI set primed first-round TCR CDR3 RT-PCR. TCRdb reanalysed the multiplex PCR reads using MiXCR and keeps one entry per CDR3 protein. The sample carries about 600,000 distinct CDR3 sequences, approximately 15% recorded once. Sequencing was performed on blood. The receptors come from a woman in her forties with Graves' ophthalmopathy.

The gene calls are TRBV12-3 or TRBV12-4 and TRBJ1-5; TRBD1 matches 8 bases. This CDR3 spans 14 amino acids. Trimming removed 6 bases from V and 6 bases from J; junction bases left unmatched: 7. The CDR3 DNA sequence: TGTGCCAGCAGAGGACAGGGATACAGTCAGCCCCAGCATTTT. Its protein product is CASRGQGYSQPQHF.

The table lists this clonotype with many counts. The chain is built from TRBV20-1 and TRBJ2-7, with D hard to call. With 0 bases removed from V and 5 bases from J, the gap between germline ends came to 14 bases. This CDR3 has 14 residues. CDR1 is DFQATT and CDR2 is SNEGSKA in the germline V gene (reference sequence). In nucleotides, the CDR3 is TGCAGTGCTAGAGATTTTTGGGCTGGGAACGAGCAGTACTTC. Translating it yields CSARDFWAGNEQYF.

This clonotype has ten or more counts. The CDR3 nucleotides read TGTGCCAGCTCCAACCGGGACTTCTATGGCTACACCTTC. Its translation is CASSNRDFYGYTF. This sequence joins TRBV6-1 and TRBJ1-2; D is possibly TRBD1 (5 bases). Germline assignment: CDR1 MNHNS and CDR2 SASEGT. Trimming shortened V by 8 bases and J by 4 bases, and 14 bases separated the two germline ends. This CDR3 contains 13 residues.

This clonotype turned up a few times. This rearrangement joins TRBV29-1 to TRBJ1-6, with a tentative D call TRBD1 (6 bases). Germline CDR1 and CDR2: SQVTM and ANQGSEA. Trimming pared 6 bases from V and 7 bases from J, leaving 13 bases between. The CDR3 sequence is 13 residues long. The CDR3 bases are TGCAGCGTCCGGACAGAAGCAAATTCACCCCTCCACTTT. Protein sequence: CSVRTEANSPLHF. Based on the CDR3 plus reference TRBV29-1 and TRBJ1-6, the full variable domain is SAVISQKPSRDICQRGTSLTIQCQVDSQVTMMFWYRQQPGQSLTLIATANQGSEATYESGFVIDKFPISRPNLTFSTLTVSNMSPEDSSIYLCSVRTEANSPLHFGNGTRLTVT.

The chain recombines TRBV16 with TRBJ2-1; D remains unclear. With 0 bases removed from V and 6 bases from J, the gap between germline ends came to 6 bases. CDR3 length: 13 amino acids. CDR1 KGHSY and CDR2 FQNENV come from the germline V gene. CDR3 protein: CASSQSYLNEQFF. In DNA form, the CDR3 reads TGTGCCAGCAGCCAATCCTACCTCAATGAGCAGTTCTTC.

This clonotype showed up many times. V and J are TRBV12-3 or TRBV12-4 and TRBJ1-5, with 8 bases matching TRBD1. With 6 bases clipped from V and 6 bases from J, the junction kept 10 bases outside the gene matches. The CDR3 is 15 amino acids. The DNA for the CDR3 is TGTGCCAGCAGACCGACAGGGGAGTTCGCTCAGCCCCAGCATTTT. This codes for CASRPTGEFAQPQHF.

V and J are TRBV7-6 and TRBJ2-7; possibly TRBD1 for D (6 bases). The CDR3 is 15 residues long. Trimming removed 4 bases from V and 3 bases from J, with 16 bases in between. Germline V gene sequence: CDR1 SGHVS, CDR2 FNYEAQ. The CDR3, as DNA: TGTGCCAGCAGCTCGAGCCCGGACAGATACTACGAGCAGTACTTC. Translating it yields CASSSSPDRYYEQYF.

This clonotype was picked up a small number of times. CDR3 sequence (DNA): TGTGCCAGCTCACTCGCGGGGACCCCGAGCAATCAGCCCCAGCATTTT. Translated: CASSLAGTPSNQPQHF. The chain combines TRBV18 with TRBJ1-5; maybe TRBD1 (5 bases). Looked up from germline, CDR1 is KGHSH and CDR2 is LQKENI. V was pared by 4 bases and J by 1 base, with 14 bases between. The CDR3 consists of 16 residues.

About this clonotype: It may be a read error: a sequence one base away is much more abundant. This rearrangement joins TRBV12-3 or TRBV12-4 to TRBJ1-2; 7 bases are a match to TRBD1. The CDR3 loop spans 14 amino acids. The CDR3 region is CASRLEGARYGYTF. Here the CDR3 DNA reads TGTGCCAGCAGATTAGAGGGGGCGCGGTATGGCTACACCTTC.

J is TRBJ1-3 and V is TRBV6-2 or TRBV6-3; D not certain. The ends were cut back, 2 bases at V and 1 base at J, with 12 bases in the middle. CDR1 and CDR2 (germline): MNHEY, SVGEGT. The CDR3 has 16 amino acids. The CDR3 sequence is CASSYTGWESGNTIYF. In nucleotides, the CDR3 is TGTGCCAGCAGTTACACCGGGTGGGAATCTGGAAACACCATATATTTT.

This clonotype was picked up many times. CDR3 loop: CATAPGGYSNQPQHF. The CDR3, as DNA: TGTGCCACCGCCCCAGGGGGGTATAGCAATCAGCCCCAGCATTTT. This chain uses TRBV28 with TRBJ1-5, with TRBD1 identical over 7 bases. This CDR3 spans 15 amino acids. CDR1 and CDR2 (germline): MDHEN, SYDVKM. The trim removed 10 bases at V and 0 bases at J, leaving 9 bases unmatched.

This clonotype came up many times. Possible read error: a much larger clone is one base away. This chain joins TRBV11-2 and TRBJ1-1, with D unclear. V lost 5 bases, J lost 2 bases, and 3 bases lay in between. CDR1 and CDR2 (germline): SGHAT, FQNNGV. The CDR3 is 11 amino acids. CDR3 nucleotides: TGTGCCAGCAGCCACAACACTGAAGCTTTCTTT. Translated, it gives CASSHNTEAFF.

This chain joins TRBV5-1 and TRBJ2-7; possibly TRBD1 for D (5 bases). The CDR3 is 15 residues long. Trimming removed 0 bases at V and 0 bases at J, with 10 bases between. Germline CDR1 and CDR2: SGHRS and YFSETQ. The CDR3 bases are TGCGCCAGCAGCTTGGATGGGGCTCCCTCCTACGAGCAGTACTTC. It is translated as CASSLDGAPSYEQYF.

This clonotype was detected ten times or more. V gene TRBV7-9 combines with J gene TRBJ2-7; 8 bases align to TRBD2. This CDR3 has 15 amino acids. Germline V gene sequence: CDR1 SEHNR, CDR2 FQNEAQ (reference sequence). The V segment lost 5 bases and the J segment 2 bases; nucleotides outside the gene matches: 8. CDR3 DNA: TGTGCCAGCAGCCCCGGAGGACTAGCTACCTACGAGCAGTACTTC. Translation gives CASSPGGLATYEQYF.

This clonotype qualifies as medium-sized (0.01 to 0.1%). The V gene is TRBV28, the J gene TRBJ2-1; D not certain. In germline, CDR1 is MDHEN, CDR2 SYDVKM. Trimming left V 3 bases short and J 7 bases short, with 4 bases between. CDR3 length: 11 amino acids. The CDR3 loop reads CASSFVNEQFF. CDR3 in DNA: TGTGCCAGCAGTTTCGTGAATGAGCAGTTCTTC.

This clonotype occurred a few times. CDR3 loop: CASSLVGGHYNEQFF. The CDR3 DNA follows: TGTGCCAGCAGCTTAGTTGGGGGGCACTACAATGAGCAGTTCTTC. This chain connects TRBV11-2 to TRBJ2-1; TRBD1 or TRBD2 may be the D gene (6 bases each). V was clipped by 1 base and J by 3 bases, with 10 bases between them. The germline gives CDR1 SGHAT, CDR2 FQNNGV. The CDR3 has 15 amino acids.

The chain uses TRBV3-1 and TRBJ1-2; D ambiguous. The V end was cut by 5 bases, the J end by 5 bases, with 9 bases between. Per germline, CDR1 LGHDT and CDR2 YNNKEL (reference sequence). This CDR3 has 12 amino acids. CDR3 sequence reads: CASSFETYGYTF. CDR3 DNA sequence: TGTGCCAGCAGCTTCGAGACGTATGGCTACACCTTC.

This clonotype was recorded a few times. This rearrangement joins TRBV6-1 to TRBJ2-5, with D unresolved. CDR1 is MNHNS, CDR2 SASEGT, per germline. Deletions cut 5 bases from V and 1 base from J, with 14 bases between. The CDR3 has 15 residues. The chain's CDR3 is CASSFVIRPQETQYF. In nucleotides, the CDR3 is TGTGCCAGCAGTTTTGTTATTCGGCCCCAAGAGACCCAGTACTTC.

This clonotype has a count of ten or more. The V call is TRBV28, the J call TRBJ2-7; TRBD2 matches at 10 bases. Germline V gives CDR1 MDHEN, CDR2 SYDVKM. Germline trimming cut 6 bases from V and 2 bases from J; bases unmatched to any gene: 7. The CDR3 runs 15 residues. The CDR3 here is CASSSPSGSTYEQYF. In DNA form, the CDR3 reads TGTGCCAGCAGCTCCCCTAGCGGGAGTACCTACGAGCAGTACTTC.

This clonotype came up a few times. V gene TRBV5-1 combines with J gene TRBJ2-5; D is unclear. Germline CDR1 and CDR2: SGHRS and YFSETQ. The CDR3 runs to 14 residues. Trimming took 1 base from V and 3 from J, leaving 10 bases between them. CDR3 region: CASSLSSGEETQYF. CDR3 sequence (DNA): TGCGCCAGCAGCTTGTCGTCAGGAGAAGAGACCCAGTACTTC.

About this clonotype itself: A much larger clone differs by one base, so this may be a read error. V and J are TRBV7-8 and TRBJ2-3; D might be TRBD1 (5 bases). The ends were cut back, 1 base at V and 1 base at J, with 15 bases in the middle. The germline gives CDR1 SGHVS, CDR2 FQNEAQ. The CDR3 is 17 residues long. CDR3 bases: TGTGCCAGCAGCTTAGTGGGGCGCCGGATCCGCACAGATACGCAGTATTTT. Encoded protein: CASSLVGRRIRTDTQYF.

CDR3 in amino acids: CASSPGIGSATKKLFF. The CDR3 nucleotides are TGTGCCAGCTCGCCCGGAATTGGGTCCGCAACGAAAAAACTGTTTTTT. The rearrangement joins TRBV18 to TRBJ1-4; no clear D gene. The CDR3 has 16 amino acids. V gave up 6 bases and J gave up 9 bases, with 23 bases separating them. Germline V CDR1 and CDR2: KGHSH, LQKENI.

The chain has TRBV3-1 and TRBJ2-1; 10 bases are shared with TRBD2. The V gene end was trimmed by 4 bases and the J gene end by 8 bases; junction bases not matched to a gene: 8. There are 15 residues in the CDR3. Germline-derived CDR1 and CDR2 are LGHDT and YNNKEL (reference sequence). The CDR3 coding sequence is TGTGCCAGCAGCCCGCTAGCGGGGGCCTCGGATGAGCAGTTCTTC. It specifies CASSPLAGASDEQFF.

In this sample, this clonotype turned up many times. V and J are TRBV28 and TRBJ1-1; D gene ambiguous. The CDR3 has 17 residues. V was shortened by 2 bases and J by 3 bases, with 19 bases between the two germline ends. Germline loops: CDR1 MDHEN, CDR2 SYDVKM. CDR3 residues: CASSLRWTHHPYTEAFF. CDR3 in DNA: TGTGCCAGCAGTTTAAGGTGGACCCACCACCCCTACACTGAAGCTTTCTTT.

This clonotype came up a few times. This chain uses TRBV11-2 with TRBJ2-2, with D tentatively TRBD1 (5 bases). This CDR3 has 15 residues. V was trimmed by 2 bases and J by 1 base, leaving 8 bases between them. Looked up from germline, CDR1 is SGHAT and CDR2 is FQNNGV. The CDR3 protein is CASSLRGGNTGELFF. The CDR3 DNA sequence: TGTGCCAGCAGCTTAAGGGGCGGGAACACCGGGGAGCTGTTTTTT.